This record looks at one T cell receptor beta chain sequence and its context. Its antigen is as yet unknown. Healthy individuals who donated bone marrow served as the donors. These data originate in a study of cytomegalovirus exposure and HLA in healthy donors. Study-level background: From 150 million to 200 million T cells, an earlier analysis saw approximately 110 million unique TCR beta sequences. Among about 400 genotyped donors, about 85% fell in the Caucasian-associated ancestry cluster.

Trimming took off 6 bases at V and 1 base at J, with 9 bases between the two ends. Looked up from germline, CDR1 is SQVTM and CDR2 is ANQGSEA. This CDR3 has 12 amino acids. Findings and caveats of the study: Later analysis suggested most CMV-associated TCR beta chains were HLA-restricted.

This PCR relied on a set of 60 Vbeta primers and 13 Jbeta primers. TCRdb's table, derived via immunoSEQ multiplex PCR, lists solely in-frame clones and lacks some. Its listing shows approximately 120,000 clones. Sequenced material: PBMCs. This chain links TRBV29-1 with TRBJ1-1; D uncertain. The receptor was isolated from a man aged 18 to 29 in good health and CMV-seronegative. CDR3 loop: CSVGRGNTEAFF. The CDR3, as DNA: TGCAGCGTCGGACGGGGGAACACTGAAGCTTTCTTT.